This T cell receptor (beta chain) was obtained from a study of blood T cells in healthy people across ages. The CDR3 loop spans 14 amino acids. V lost 3 bases and J 7 bases, leaving 18 bases between the germline ends. CDR1 is DFQATT, CDR2 SNEGSKA, per germline (reference sequence). Combining a sample-barcoded 5' primer with a J-beta primer mix, a second PCR ran for 7 to 11 cycles. From the 5' RACE reads, TCRdb called clonotypes with MiXCR, one entry per CDR3 protein. The sample carries roughly 1,700,000 distinct CDR3 sequences, approximately 28% recorded once. With regard to this clonotype: Its antigen is still unknown.

Notes on the study in general: It was found that TCR beta diversity correlated strongly with the percentage of naive T cells.

Specimen: blood. The chain uses TRBV20-1 and TRBJ1-1, with TRBD1 as a possible D gene (6 bases). This sequence was found in a woman younger than 45 in good health. The CDR3 region has the DNA TGCAGTGCTAGGGAATTACGCAGGGGCGTTGAAGCTTTCTTT. Protein sequence: CSARELRRGVEAFF.